These 27 T cell receptor delta chains were all obtained from the same sample, sequenced in a study of γδ T cells in repeated Plasmodium falciparum infection. Bulk repertoires came from Vgamma9/Vdelta2+ or Vdelta2-negative gammadelta T cells flow-sorted from PBMC. TCRdb ran CATT on the multiplex PCR reads. Counted here are tens of thousands of delta-chain clones, approximately 0.96% occurring once; the ten biggest clones make up just under 10%. The source material was gamma-delta T cells from blood. The receptor source for this set is a pool of human donors (malaria-infected and uninfected, not separated).

This clone came up a few times. The protein held in TCRdb is that of a much larger clone and does not match this DNA's translation at residue 12, likely because of a read error; the protein shown is translated from the DNA. The CDR3 spells CALGRRTYSKYGGTLYTDKLIF. Here the CDR3 DNA reads TGTGCTCTTGGTCGGAGGACCTACTCGAAATACGGGGGGACCCTCTACACCGATAAACTCATCTTT. This rearrangement joins TRDV1 to TRDJ1, with D possibly being TRDD1 or TRDD3 (6 bases each). The J gene comes from matching the DNA to germline here; TCRdb lacks it. This CDR3 is built from 22 residues. V gave up 6 bases and J gave up 0 bases, with 35 bases separating them. Germline V gene data show CDR1 as TSWWSYY and CDR2 as QGS.

This clone has more than one count but fewer than ten. A far larger clone is off by one base, so a read error is likely. Other DNA sequences from this sample encode an identical CDR3 as well. No J gene call was made, and the V gene is TRDV1; TRDD3 is taken as the D call from the table, unchecked against the DNA. This CDR3 has 21 amino acids. Per germline, CDR1 TSWWSYY and CDR2 QGS. DNA for the CDR3: TGTGCTCTTGGGGAAATTTCCCGCTACTGGGGAACAGAGAGGGACACCGATAAACTCATCTTC. It translates to CALGEISRYWGTERDTDKLIF.

This clone showed up just a few times. The mismatch at residue 7 between this DNA's translation and the TCRdb protein of a much larger clone likely reflects a read error; the protein shown is translated from the DNA. The chain uses TRDV1 and TRDJ1; 7 nucleotides line up with TRDD3. The J gene is absent in TCRdb and was assigned here via DNA matching to germline. CDR3 length: 18 residues. From germline, CDR1 is TSWWSYY and CDR2 QGS. V lost 3 bases, J lost 0 bases, and 13 bases stayed unmatched. CDR3 region: CALGDEGRGMDHTDKLIF. The DNA for the CDR3 is TGTGCTCTTGGGGATGAAGGGAGGGGGATGGACCACACCGATAAACTCATCTTT.

This clone showed up just a few times. A much larger clone differs by one base, so this may be a read error. The chain links TRDV2 to TRDJ1, with 10 bases identical to TRDD3. No J gene is reported in TCRdb; it was inferred here by comparing the DNA with germline. Germline trimming cut 4 bases from V and 3 bases from J; bases unmatched to any gene: 13. CDR3 length: 17 residues. Germline V lookup: CDR1 GEAIGNYY, CDR2 EKD. The CDR3 nucleotides read TGTGCCTGTGAGGCACTGGGGGATGCTGGTCGGGCCGATAAACTCATCTTT. It is translated as CACEALGDAGRADKLIF.

On this clone: A far larger clone is just one base off, so this is likely a read error. Other DNA sequences in the sample encode the same CDR3. This rearrangement joins TRDV2 to TRDJ1, with D unclear. TCRdb gives no J gene; it was assigned here by matching the DNA to germline. The CDR3 covers 16 residues. Germline assignment: CDR1 GEAIGNYY and CDR2 EKD. As DNA, the CDR3 is TGTGCCTGCGACACCGTTGAACGGAGGTACACCGATAAACTCATCTTT. Its translation is CACDTVERRYTDKLIF.

This clone has only a few counts. This sequence is one base from a far larger clone and is likely a read error. Distinct nucleotide sequences in the sample also encode this CDR3. V and J are TRDV2 and TRDJ1; D unclear. From germline, CDR1 is GEAIGNYY and CDR2 EKD. Between the trimmed V and J ends, which lost 1 base and 2 bases, there was a span of 16 bases. This CDR3 is 16 amino acids long. CDR3 loop: CACDTLSGGSTDKLIF. Here the CDR3 DNA reads TGTGCCTGTGACACATTATCTGGAGGATCAACCGATAAACTCATCTTT.

A remark on this clone: This probably arose from a read error, given a far larger clone one base away. This specimen includes other DNA sequences encoding the same CDR3. The chain carries TRDV2 and TRDJ1, with 7 bases that match TRDD3. Per the germline V gene, CDR1 is GEAIGNYY and CDR2 is EKD. The CDR3 is 15 residues long. Here the CDR3 reads CACDTKGDPGGKLIF. Written as DNA, the CDR3 is TGTGCCTGCGACACGAAGGGGGATCCTGGCGGTAAACTCATCTTT.

This clone was detected only a few times. The TCRdb record carries a much larger clone's protein, which differs from this DNA's translation at residue 8; a read error is the likely cause, and the protein listed here is the DNA translation. The DNA for the CDR3 is TGTGCTCTTGGGGACCCAATCGTCACCCCCCTCAGGGGGGTACACCTGTACACCGATAAACTCATCTTT. Encoded protein: CALGDPIVTPLRGVHLYTDKLIF. This chain links TRDV1 with TRDJ1; D might be TRDD3 (5 bases). The J gene is not listed in TCRdb, so it was assigned here from a DNA match to germline. The germline CDR1 and CDR2 sequences are TSWWSYY and QGS. The CDR3 has 23 amino acids. The V end lost 3 bases, the J end lost 0 bases, and 35 bases lay between the germline ends.

With respect to this clone: This likely stems from a read error, as it lies one base from a far larger clone. Other DNA variants within this sample encode the same CDR3. V is TRDV1 and J is TRDJ1, with D possibly TRDD3 on 5 matching bases. The CDR3 consists of 19 residues. Germline V gives CDR1 TSWWSYY, CDR2 QGS. CDR3 region: CALGEGRQATKGESDKLIF. The CDR3 DNA sequence: TGTGCTCTCGGGGAAGGACGACAAGCGACGAAAGGGGAGTCCGATAAACTCATCTTT.

This clone was recorded many times. TCRdb pairs this DNA with a much larger clone's protein that differs at residue 14, likely a read error; the protein shown was translated from the DNA. The chain uses TRDV2 and TRDJ1, with 12 nucleotides matching TRDD3. The CDR3 is made up of 19 amino acids. J lost 3 bases, V lost 0 bases, and 13 bases had no gene match. CDR1 is GEAIGNYY and CDR2 is EKD in the germline V gene. The CDR3 reads CACDTGIWGIRGYADKLIF. Written as DNA, the CDR3 is TGTGCCTGTGACACCGGGATCTGGGGGATACGCGGGTACGCCGATAAACTCATCTTT.

There are a few counts of this clone. A far larger clone is one nucleotide away, so this likely arose from a read error. This CDR3 is also generated by other DNA sequences in the sample. The J gene has no call, while the V gene is TRDV2; the D call TRDD3 from the table was never checked on the DNA. CDR1 and CDR2 (germline): GEAIGNYY, EKD. The CDR3 extends over 18 amino acids. CDR3: CACDTVVGIMSYTDKLIF. CDR3 DNA: TGTGCCTGTGACACCGTGGTGGGGATCATGAGTTACACCGATAAGCTCATCTTT.

This clone showed up just a few times. TCRdb records a much larger clone's protein for this DNA, with a difference at residue 15 that likely arises from a read error; the protein given is the translation of the DNA. The V and J genes are TRDV1 and TRDJ1; 12 nucleotides line up with TRDD3. No J segment appears in TCRdb, so it was assigned here by matching the sequence to germline. The CDR3 is made up of 18 amino acids. Germline V gives CDR1 TSWWSYY, CDR2 QGS. The chain's CDR3 is CALGTPGGYAFHTDELIF. CDR3 coding DNA: TGTGCTCTTGGGACCCCTGGGGGATACGCATTTCACACCGATGAACTCATCTTT.

Details on this clone: The TCRdb protein, from a much larger clone, departs from this DNA's translation at residue 13, likely by read error; the protein shown derives from the DNA. The V gene call is TRDV2, and the J gene call is absent. This CDR3 has 15 residues. From germline, CDR1 is GEAIGNYY and CDR2 EKD. CDR3 protein: CACDTVGQYTDKHIF. CDR3 DNA: TGTGCCTGTGACACCGTTGGACAGTACACCGATAAACACATCTTT.

This clone was counted a few times. The protein that TCRdb holds for this DNA derives from a much larger clone and differs from the translated DNA at residue 8, which likely indicates a read error; the protein shown here is translated from the DNA. V is TRDV1 and J is TRDJ1, with TRDD3 identical over 7 bases. The J gene was not available in TCRdb and was assigned here by matching the DNA to germline segments. V gave up 2 bases and J gave up 2 bases; unmatched junction bases: 14. The germline CDR1 and CDR2 sequences are TSWWSYY and QGS. The CDR3 covers 18 residues. The CDR3 loop is CALGEFARGMKTTDKLIF. The CDR3 DNA reads as TGTGCTCTTGGGGAATTCGCCCGGGGGATGAAGACGACCGATAAACTCATCTTT.

This clone was counted at least ten times. A far larger clone differs by one base, so this is likely a read error. The same CDR3 is also encoded by other DNA sequences in this sample. The V call is TRDV1, the J call TRDJ1, with a tentative D call TRDD2 (5 bases). The J gene was missing in TCRdb and was found by matching the end of the DNA to germline. CDR1 is TSWWSYY and CDR2 is QGS in the germline V gene. CDR3 size: 22 residues. V was trimmed by 5 bases and J by 0 bases, leaving 34 bases between them. CDR3 in amino acids: CALGKSPSVGPNKTKYTDKLIF. CDR3 nucleotide sequence: TGTGCTCTTGGGAAGTCCCCTTCGGTGGGACCGAATAAGACTAAGTACACCGATAAACTCATCTTT.

The table lists this clone with a few counts. TCRdb records a much larger clone's protein for this DNA, with a difference at residue 8 that likely arises from a read error; the protein given is the translation of the DNA. This chain connects TRDV1 to TRDJ1; 8 bases are a match to TRDD3. J was trimmed by 4 bases and V by 2 bases; bases with no gene match: 15. CDR1 is TSWWSYY and CDR2 is QGS in the germline V gene. CDR3 length: 18 amino acids. The DNA for the CDR3 is TGTGCTCTTGGGGAAGCTCGAAAGAGGGATGGGGGATGCGATAAACTCATCTTT. Its protein is CALGEARKRDGGCDKLIF.

This clone was picked up a small number of times. This DNA translates differently at residue 5 from the TCRdb protein, which is that of a much larger clone; a read error is likely, and the protein shown is the DNA's own translation. The V call is TRDV2, the J call TRDJ1, with TRDD3 matching 8 bases. TCRdb offers no J gene call, so here the DNA was matched to germline to obtain one. The CDR3 runs to 17 residues. The ends lost 3 bases at V and 0 bases at J; junction bases unmatched: 11. Germline assignment: CDR1 GEAIGNYY and CDR2 EKD. CDR3: CACDAVTGGSHTDKLIF. DNA of the CDR3: TGTGCCTGTGACGCGGTCACTGGGGGTTCCCACACCGATAAACTCATCTTT.

As regards this clone: Given a far larger clone just one base away, this is likely a sequencing read error. Additional DNA sequences in this sample encode the identical CDR3. The chain combines TRDV2 with TRDJ1; weak D call: TRDD3 (5 bases). Matching the DNA to germline supplied the J gene, which TCRdb does not give. Germline V CDR1 and CDR2: GEAIGNYY, EKD. There are 13 residues in the CDR3. The CDR3 loop is CACDRTGTDKLIF. Written as DNA, the CDR3 is TGTGCCTGCGACAGAACTGGCACCGATAAACTCATCTTT.

Comment on this clone: Only one base separates this from a far larger clonotype, so it likely reflects a read error. The sample holds other DNA sequences that translate to the same CDR3. The chain couples TRDV2 to TRDJ1, with 11 bases matching TRDD3. TCRdb is silent on the J gene; assignment here came from matching the DNA to germline. The trim removed 1 base at V and 0 bases at J, leaving 9 bases unmatched. The CDR3 runs to 18 residues. The germline V gene encodes CDR1 GEAIGNYY and CDR2 EKD. CDR3 amino acids: CACDTGYWGIRNTDKLIF. DNA of the CDR3: TGTGCCTGTGACACTGGGTATTGGGGGATACGGAACACCGATAAACTCATCTTT.

This clone was found a few times. Only one base separates this from a far larger clonotype, so it likely reflects a read error. This specimen includes other DNA sequences encoding the same CDR3. The V gene is TRDV1, the J gene TRDJ2, with 13 bases lining up with TRDD3. Assignment of the J gene here rests on matching the DNA to germline, because TCRdb gives none. Germline loops: CDR1 TSWWSYY, CDR2 QGS. The V and J ends lost 2 bases and 0 bases, in that order; junction bases with no gene match: 24. The CDR3 runs to 25 residues. Here the CDR3 reads CALGEDSILAEPTGGYGTLTAQLFF. The CDR3 coding sequence is TGTGCTCTTGGGGAAGATTCGATTCTCGCTGAACCAACTGGGGGATACGGTACTTTGACAGCACAACTCTTCTTT.

About this clone: TCRdb assigns this DNA the protein of a much larger clone, which departs from its translation at residue 14; this likely reflects a read error, and the protein shown comes from translating the DNA. The chain employs TRDV1 and TRDJ1, with 12 bases that match TRDD3. This CDR3 has 23 amino acids. The J segment lost 0 bases and the V segment lost 0 bases, leaving 20 bases of the junction unmatched. Germline CDR1 TSWWSYY, CDR2 QGS. The CDR3 DNA follows: TGTGCTCTTGGGGAACTTTGGCCCGACTGGGGGATACAGGCCCGCACTTACACCGATAAACTCATCTTT. Protein product: CALGELWPDWGIQARTYTDKLIF.

This clone was detected only a few times. This DNA's translation and the protein TCRdb lists, from a much larger clone, do not match at residue 18, likely due to a read error; the protein shown is translated from the DNA. The chain combines TRDV2 with TRDJ1; 10 nucleotides agree with TRDD3. CDR3 size: 20 residues. From germline, CDR1 is GEAIGNYY and CDR2 EKD. CDR3 in amino acids: CACDTNFPGDTTPYTDKHIF. In DNA form, the CDR3 reads TGTGCCTGTGACACCAATTTTCCGGGGGATACGACTCCGTACACCGATAAACACATCTTT.

In regard to this clone: TCRdb assigns this DNA the protein of a much larger clone, which departs from its translation at residue 12; this likely reflects a read error, and the protein shown comes from translating the DNA. The chain employs TRDV1 and TRDJ1; D is ambiguous. CDR1 is TSWWSYY, CDR2 QGS, per germline. V lost 5 bases and J lost 2, with 30 bases in between. The length of the CDR3 is 20 residues. The CDR3 protein is CALGTVPRVLGTPGTDKLIF. The DNA of the CDR3 is TGTGCTCTTGGGACCGTTCCGAGGGTGTTAGGGACACCTGGTACCGATAAACTCATCTTT.

This clone appeared a few times. A far larger clone is only one base removed, so a read error is likely. At the DNA level, this CDR3 is encoded by other sequences in the same sample as well. The V call is TRDV1, the J call TRDJ1; D may be TRDD2 (7 bases). The CDR3 contains 24 residues. Per the germline V gene, CDR1 is TSWWSYY and CDR2 is QGS. Trimming removed 0 bases at V and 0 bases at J, with 35 bases between. The CDR3 DNA reads as TGTGCTCTTGGGGAACTCGGTTTCTTACTTCCTAGACGATTCCTGGGGCGGAACACCGATAAACTCATCTTT. This encodes CALGELGFLLPRRFLGRNTDKLIF.

This clone was found a few times. The protein in TCRdb stems from a much larger clone and differs at residue 11 from this DNA's translation, likely a read error; here the protein is translated from the DNA. The J gene is TRDJ1, the V gene TRDV2, with 9 bases fitting TRDD3. TCRdb supplies no J gene; here it was assigned by aligning the nucleotide sequence to germline. Trimming at V came to 1 base and at J to 0 bases, leaving 17 bases not matched to a gene. Germline CDR1 reads GEAIGNYY; CDR2 reads EKD. The CDR3 sequence is 20 residues long. CDR3 in amino acids: CACDTDQNWGTEGYTDKLIF. The CDR3 nucleotides read TGTGCCTGTGACACTGATCAAAACTGGGGGACCGAAGGGTACACCGATAAACTCATCTTT.

This clone was counted ten times or more. A far larger clone is just one base off, so this is likely a read error. Other DNA sequences of this sample code for an identical CDR3. The genes are TRDV2 and TRDJ2, with 12 positions matching TRDD3. The J gene, missing from TCRdb, was assigned here through DNA to germline matching. Germline CDR1 and CDR2: GEAIGNYY and EKD. V was pared by 0 bases and J by 8 bases, with 6 bases of the junction left unmatched. The CDR3 has 16 amino acids. In DNA form, the CDR3 reads TGTGCCTGTGACACCGTGTCTGGGGGATACGCGGCACAACTCTTCTTT. Its translation is CACDTVSGGYAAQLFF.

As for this clone: A far larger clone lies a single base away; this is likely a read error. Within the sample, other DNA sequences also encode this same CDR3. The V gene is TRDV2; the J gene was not called; the table gives TRDD3 as D, unverified against the DNA. The CDR3 is 19 residues long. Germline loops: CDR1 GEAIGNYY, CDR2 EKD. The CDR3: CACAGLPQGDTSLTDKLIF. CDR3 bases: TGTGCCTGTGCAGGCCTACCTCAGGGGGATACGTCACTTACCGATAAACTCATCTTC.